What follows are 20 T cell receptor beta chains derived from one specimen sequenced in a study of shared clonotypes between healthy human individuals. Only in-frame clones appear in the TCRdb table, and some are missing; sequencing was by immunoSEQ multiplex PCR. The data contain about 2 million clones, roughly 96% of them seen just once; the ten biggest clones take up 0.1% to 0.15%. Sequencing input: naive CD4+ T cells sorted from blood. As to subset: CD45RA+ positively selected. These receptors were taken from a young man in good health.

The DNA of the CDR3 is TGTGCCAGCAGTTCGGGAACAGTCAATCAGCCCCAGCATTTT. Translated: CASSSGTVNQPQHF. The chain couples TRBV2 to TRBJ1-5; no reliable D call. The CDR3 consists of 14 residues. Trimming pared 5 bases from V and 3 bases from J, leaving 11 bases between. Germline V gene lookup returns CDR1 SNHLY and CDR2 FYNNEI.

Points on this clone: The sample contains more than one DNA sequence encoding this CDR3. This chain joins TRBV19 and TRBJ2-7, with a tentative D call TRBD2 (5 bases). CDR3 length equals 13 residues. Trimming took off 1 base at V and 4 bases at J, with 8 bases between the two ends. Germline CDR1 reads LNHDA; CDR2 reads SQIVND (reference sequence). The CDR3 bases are TGTGCCAGTAGTATAGGTCCGGGATACGAGCAGTACTTC. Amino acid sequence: CASSIGPGYEQYF.

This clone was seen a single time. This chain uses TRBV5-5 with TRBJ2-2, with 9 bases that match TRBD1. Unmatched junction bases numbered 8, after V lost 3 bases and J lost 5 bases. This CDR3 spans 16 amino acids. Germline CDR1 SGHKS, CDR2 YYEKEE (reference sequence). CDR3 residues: CASSSTQGQGTGELFF. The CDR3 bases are TGTGCCAGCAGCTCAACGCAGGGACAGGGAACCGGGGAGCTGTTTTTT.

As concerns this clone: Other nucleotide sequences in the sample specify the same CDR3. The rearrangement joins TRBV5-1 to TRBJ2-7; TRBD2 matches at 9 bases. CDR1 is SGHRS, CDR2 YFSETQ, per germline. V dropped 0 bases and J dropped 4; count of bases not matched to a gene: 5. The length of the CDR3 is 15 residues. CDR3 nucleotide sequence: TGCGCCAGCAGCTTGGGTTTAGCGGGAGATTACGAGCAGTACTTC. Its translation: CASSLGLAGDYEQYF. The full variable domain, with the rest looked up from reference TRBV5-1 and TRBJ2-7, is KAGVTQTPRYLIKTRGQQVTLSCSPISGHRSVSWYQQTPGQGLQFLFEYFSETQRNKGNFPGRFSGRQFSNSRSEMNVSTLELGDSALYLCASSLGLAGDYEQYFGPGTRLTVT.

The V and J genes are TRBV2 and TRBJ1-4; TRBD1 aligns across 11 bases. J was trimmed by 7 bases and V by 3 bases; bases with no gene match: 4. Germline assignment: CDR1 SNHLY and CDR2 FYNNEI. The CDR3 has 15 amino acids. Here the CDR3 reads CASSEDRGRLEKLFF. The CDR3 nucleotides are TGTGCCAGCAGTGAGGACAGGGGGCGCCTTGAAAAACTGTTTTTT.

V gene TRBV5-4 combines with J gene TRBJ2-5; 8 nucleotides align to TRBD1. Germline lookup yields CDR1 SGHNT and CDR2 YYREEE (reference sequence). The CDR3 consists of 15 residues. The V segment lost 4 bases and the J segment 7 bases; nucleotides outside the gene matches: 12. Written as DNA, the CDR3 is TGTGCCAGCAGCCCCCCTCAGGGGGCTATCGGGACCCAGTACTTC. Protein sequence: CASSPPQGAIGTQYF.

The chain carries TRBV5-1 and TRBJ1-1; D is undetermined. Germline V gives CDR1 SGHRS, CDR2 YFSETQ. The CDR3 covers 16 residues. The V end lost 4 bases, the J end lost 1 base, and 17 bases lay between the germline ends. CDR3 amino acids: CASSPGSPSTNTEAFF. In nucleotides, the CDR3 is TGCGCCAGCAGCCCCGGGAGCCCGAGCACGAACACTGAAGCTTTCTTT. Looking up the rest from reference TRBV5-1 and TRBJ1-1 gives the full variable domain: KAGVTQTPRYLIKTRGQQVTLSCSPISGHRSVSWYQQTPGQGLQFLFEYFSETQRNKGNFPGRFSGRQFSNSRSEMNVSTLELGDSALYLCASSPGSPSTNTEAFFGQGTRLTVV.

CDR3 region: CASSPGGPHNEQFF. The CDR3 nucleotides read TGTGCCAGCAGCCCCGGCGGGCCTCACAATGAGCAGTTCTTC. The chain couples TRBV5-4 to TRBJ2-1; a possible D gene is TRBD2 (5 bases). The ends were cut back, 4 bases at V and 5 bases at J, with 13 bases in the middle. Germline V gives CDR1 SGHNT, CDR2 YYREEE (reference sequence). This CDR3 spans 14 amino acids.

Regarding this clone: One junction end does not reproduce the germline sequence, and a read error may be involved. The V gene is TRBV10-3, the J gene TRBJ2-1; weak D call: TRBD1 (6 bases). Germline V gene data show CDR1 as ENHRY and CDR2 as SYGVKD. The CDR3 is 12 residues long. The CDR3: CATRTAYNEQFF. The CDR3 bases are TGTGCCACCCGGACAGCCTATAATGAGCAGTTCTTC.

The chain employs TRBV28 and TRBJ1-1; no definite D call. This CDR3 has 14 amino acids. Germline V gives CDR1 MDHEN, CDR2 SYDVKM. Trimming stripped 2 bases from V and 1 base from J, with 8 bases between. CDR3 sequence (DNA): TGTGCCAGCAGTTTAACTCGGGGGAACACTGAAGCTTTCTTT. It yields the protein CASSLTRGNTEAFF.

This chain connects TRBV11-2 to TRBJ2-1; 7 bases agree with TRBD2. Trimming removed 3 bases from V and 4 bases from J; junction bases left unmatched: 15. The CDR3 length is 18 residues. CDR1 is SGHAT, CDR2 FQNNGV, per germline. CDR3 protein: CASSFGTKPEGSYNEQFF. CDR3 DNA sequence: TGTGCCAGCAGCTTCGGGACTAAACCGGAGGGGAGTTACAATGAGCAGTTCTTC.

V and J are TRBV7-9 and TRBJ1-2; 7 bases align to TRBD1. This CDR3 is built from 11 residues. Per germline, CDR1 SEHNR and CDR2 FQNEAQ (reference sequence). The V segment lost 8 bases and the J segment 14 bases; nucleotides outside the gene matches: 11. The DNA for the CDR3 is TGTGCCAGCGGTGAGGGGGCGCTTCGGACCTTC. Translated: CASGEGALRTF.

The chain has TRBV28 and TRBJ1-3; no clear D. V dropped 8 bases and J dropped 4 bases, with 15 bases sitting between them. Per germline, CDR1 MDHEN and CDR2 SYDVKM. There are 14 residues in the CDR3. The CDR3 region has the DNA TGTGCCAGCCAACCAGGTTCAAAAGGAAACACCATATATTTT. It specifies CASQPGSKGNTIYF. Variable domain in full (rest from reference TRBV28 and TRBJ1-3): DVKVTQSSRYLVKRTGEKVFLECVQDMDHENMFWYRQDPGLGLRLIYFSYDVKMKEKGDIPEGYSVSREKKERFSLILESASTNQTSMYLCASQPGSKGNTIYFGEGSWLTVV.

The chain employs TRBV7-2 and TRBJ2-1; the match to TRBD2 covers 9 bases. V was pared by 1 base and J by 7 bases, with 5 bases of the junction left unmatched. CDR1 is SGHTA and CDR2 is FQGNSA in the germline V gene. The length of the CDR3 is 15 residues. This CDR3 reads CASSLVAGVKNEQFF. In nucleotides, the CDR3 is TGTGCCAGCAGCTTAGTAGCGGGAGTTAAAAATGAGCAGTTCTTC. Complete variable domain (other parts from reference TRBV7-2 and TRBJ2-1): GAGVSQSPSNKVTEKGKDVELRCDPISGHTALYWYRQSLGQGLEFLIYFQGNSAPDKSGLPSDRFSAERTGGSVSTLTIQRTQQEDSAVYLCASSLVAGVKNEQFFGPGTRLTVL.

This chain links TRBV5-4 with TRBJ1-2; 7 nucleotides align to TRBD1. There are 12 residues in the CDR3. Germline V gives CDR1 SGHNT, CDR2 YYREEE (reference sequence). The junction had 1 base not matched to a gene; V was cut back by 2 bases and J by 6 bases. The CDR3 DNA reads TGTGCCAGCAGCTTAGACAGGGATGGCTACACCTTC. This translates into CASSLDRDGYTF. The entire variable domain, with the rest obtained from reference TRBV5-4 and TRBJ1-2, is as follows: ETGVTQSPTHLIKTRGQQVTLRCSSQSGHNTVSWYQQALGQGPQFIFQYYREEENGRGNFPPRFSGLQFPNYSSELNVNALELDDSALYLCASSLDRDGYTFGSGTRLTVV.

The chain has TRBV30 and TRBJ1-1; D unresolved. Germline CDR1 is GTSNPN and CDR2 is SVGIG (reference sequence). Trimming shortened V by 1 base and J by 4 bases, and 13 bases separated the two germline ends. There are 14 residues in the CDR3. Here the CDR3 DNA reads TGTGCCTGGAGTGCGTACAACGAGGGCACTGAAGCTTTCTTT. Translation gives CAWSAYNEGTEAFF. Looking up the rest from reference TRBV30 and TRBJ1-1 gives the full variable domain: SQTIHQWPATLVQPVGSPLSLECTVEGTSNPNLYWYRQAAGRGLQLLFYSVGIGQISSEVPQNLSASRPQDRQFILSSKKLLLSDSGFYLCAWSAYNEGTEAFFGQGTRLTVV.

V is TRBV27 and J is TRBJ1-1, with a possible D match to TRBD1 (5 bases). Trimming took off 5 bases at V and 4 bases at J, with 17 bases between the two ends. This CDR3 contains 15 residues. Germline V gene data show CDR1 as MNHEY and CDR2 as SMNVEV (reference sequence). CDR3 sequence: CASSLSRDLGTEAFF. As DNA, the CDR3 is TGTGCCAGCAGTCTCTCCAGGGATTTGGGCACTGAAGCTTTCTTT.

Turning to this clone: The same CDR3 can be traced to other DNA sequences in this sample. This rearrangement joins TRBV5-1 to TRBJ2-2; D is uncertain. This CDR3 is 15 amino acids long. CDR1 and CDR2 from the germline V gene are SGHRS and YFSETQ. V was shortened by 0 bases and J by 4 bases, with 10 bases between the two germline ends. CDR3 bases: TGCGCCAGCAGCTTGGGGGGATTAGGCACCGGGGAGCTGTTTTTT. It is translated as CASSLGGLGTGELFF.

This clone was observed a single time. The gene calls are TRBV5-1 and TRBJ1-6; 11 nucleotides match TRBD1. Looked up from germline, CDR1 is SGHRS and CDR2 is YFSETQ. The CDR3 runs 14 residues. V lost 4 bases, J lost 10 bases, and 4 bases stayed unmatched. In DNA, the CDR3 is TGCGCCAGCAGCGACGGACAGGGGGCGTCACCCCTCCACTTT. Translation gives CASSDGQGASPLHF.

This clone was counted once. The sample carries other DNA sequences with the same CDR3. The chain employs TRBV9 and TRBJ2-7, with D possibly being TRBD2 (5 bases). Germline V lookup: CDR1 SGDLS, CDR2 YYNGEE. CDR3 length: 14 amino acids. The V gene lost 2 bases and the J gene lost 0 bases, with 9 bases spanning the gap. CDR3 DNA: TGTGCCAGCAGCGTCGACGAGGGCTCCTACGAGCAGTACTTC. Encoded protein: CASSVDEGSYEQYF.